This is a list of T cell receptor beta chains from one sample in a study of Ad26.COV2.S vaccination and SARS-CoV-2 variants. The method was immunoSEQ multiplex PCR; TCRdb's version includes in-frame clones alone and lacks a portion of them. Among some 300,000 clones listed, approximately 86% were seen once. Sequenced material: peripheral blood, taken in a trial of Ad26.COV2.S vaccine versus placebo. These receptors originate from a person aged 18 to 65 who received the Ad26.COV2.S COVID-19 vaccine or a placebo. The CDR3 runs from the conserved cysteine through the conserved F or W.

cdr3_aa j_call v_call
CASSYSERGGGEQYF TRBJ2-7 TRBV6-5
CASSRQGGSYNSPLHF TRBJ1-6 TRBV5-5
CASSRLDEQFF TRBJ2-1 TRBV5-8
CASSQQAQRTAYEQYF TRBJ2-7 TRBV4-2
CATSELRQGGNYGYTF TRBJ1-2 TRBV24-1
CASSQGAGPYEQYF TRBJ2-7 TRBV4-1
CAISPTDTSYEQYF TRBJ2-7 TRBV10-3
CASSGGGTEAFF TRBJ1-1 TRBV7-9
CASSQTDLSTDTQYF TRBJ2-3 TRBV18
CASGGNTGTQETQYF TRBJ2-5 TRBV11-1
CASSSRDKHQTGANVLTF TRBJ2-6 TRBV7-8
CASSLTLAGELFF TRBJ2-2 TRBV7-2
CASSLGRYGYTF TRBJ1-2 TRBV3-1/TRBV3-2
CASSYLSGSATEAFF TRBJ1-1 TRBV6-6
CASSEVGTTNEKLFF TRBJ1-4 TRBV2
CASTKTGELFF TRBJ2-2 TRBV19
CASHVDYGYTF TRBJ1-2 TRBV2
CASWSLAGGYNEQFF TRBJ2-1 TRBV27
CASSRVAGLGNSPLHF TRBJ1-6 TRBV7-8
CARRRDRGGNQPQHF TRBJ1-5 TRBV6-4
CASSPRPQANSNQPQHF TRBJ1-5 TRBV18
CASWTSGGSSTDTQYF TRBJ2-3 TRBV19
CASSQVGPGQGAGETQYF TRBJ2-5 TRBV4-2
CASSFFNYNEQFF TRBJ2-1 TRBV5-4
CASSLGDRGLAYEQYF TRBJ2-7 TRBV5-5
CASSPGPTGYGYEQYF TRBJ2-7 TRBV28
CASSTTPRGDEKLFF TRBJ1-4 TRBV5-1
CASSGGVFYEQYF TRBJ2-7 TRBV11-2
CASGRTSGQETQYF TRBJ2-5 TRBV2
CASSLLGGELFF TRBJ2-2 TRBV7-2
CASSSRQLANTDTQYF TRBJ2-3 TRBV7-8
CASSIGGETTYEQYF TRBJ2-7 TRBV19
CASSLVGSGGGFMEQYF TRBJ2-7 TRBV5-6
CASSLSGTLVRQGYTF TRBJ1-2 TRBV7-8
CASSQKGTRDYGYTF TRBJ1-2 TRBV5-1
CASSLGQAGSETQYF TRBJ2-5 TRBV7-9
CASSLGTTRGYEQYF TRBJ2-7 TRBV5-1
CASSLERGASTDTQYF TRBJ2-3 TRBV5-4
CASSQGQGETQYF TRBJ2-5 TRBV7-3
CASSPTGTGVADTQYF TRBJ2-3 TRBV4-2
CAWSRDSNTEAFF TRBJ1-1 TRBV30
CASSLSPDIEAFF TRBJ1-1 TRBV7-9
CASSPPTGWNTEAFF TRBJ1-1 TRBV28
CASSNPPRSGANVLTF TRBJ2-6 TRBV4-1
CASSLAPFDEQYF TRBJ2-7 TRBV5-1
CASSLGQGKNTGELFF TRBJ2-2 TRBV5-1
CASSLVLGGELFF TRBJ2-2 TRBV5-5
CASSRDGHYEQYF TRBJ2-7 TRBV6-5
CASSLSPGERGGSYEQYF TRBJ2-7 TRBV13
CASSLKDGGETQYF TRBJ2-5 TRBV7-3
CASSLSGTQNTGELFF TRBJ2-2 TRBV6-6
CATGGNTIYF TRBJ1-3 TRBV3-1/TRBV3-2